This TCR beta chain was recovered during a study of cytomegalovirus exposure and HLA in healthy donors. Overall study findings and caveats: Equally common other TCR beta chains were less clonally expanded than HLA-associated ones, a later analysis found. In a later analysis, productive TCRs from donors in an Asian-associated ancestry cluster reportedly carried fewer N-insertions than the cohort mean. Association with HLA alleles at 0.05 false discovery rate was found for about 17,000 TCR beta sequences in a later analysis. CMV serostatus was the only recorded immune exposure for donors.

PCR was performed using 60 Vbeta and 13 Jbeta primers. The method was immunoSEQ multiplex PCR; TCRdb's version includes in-frame clones alone and lacks a portion of them. The sample shows about 93,000 clones, about 66% of them seen only once. CDR3 size: 17 residues. Germline V gives CDR1 SGHRS, CDR2 YFSETQ. With V trimmed by 0 bases and J by 7 bases, 14 bases remained unmatched. This clone has just a few counts. Its specificity is unknown. Sequences were obtained from PBMCs. This TCR came from a boy between 10 and 17 years old in good health and CMV-seropositive. V usage is TRBV5-1 and J usage is TRBJ1-1, with 8 bases that match TRBD1. CDR3 nucleotide sequence: TGCGCCAGCAGCTTGGGCGCCGCAGGGGGCTTTTATGGTGAAGCTTTCTTT. Its translation is CASSLGAAGGFYGEAFF. Drawing the rest from reference TRBV5-1 and TRBJ1-1, the complete variable domain is KAGVTQTPRYLIKTRGQQVTLSCSPISGHRSVSWYQQTPGQGLQFLFEYFSETQRNKGNFPGRFSGRQFSNSRSEMNVSTLELGDSALYLCASSLGAAGGFYGEAFFGQGTRLTVV.